This TCR beta chain comes out of a study of blood T cell repertoires in COVID-19. Study information: Donors in the United States, Italy and Spain gave samples during acute or convalescent COVID-19. PBMCs, B-cell-depleted T cells, or T cells provided the cDNA or gDNA that made up the material.

The germline V and J ends were trimmed by 5 bases and 3 bases, with 14 bases remaining between them. Germline V gene data show CDR1 as PRHDT and CDR2 as FYEKMQ (reference sequence). CDR3 length: 14 residues. Profiling relied on immunoSEQ multiplex PCR, and the TCRdb table lists in-frame clones only, not all of them. The profile shows fewer than 400,000 clones, roughly 89% of them singletons. Cohort placement rested on clinical history that participants reported themselves. The sequence was collected from a woman aged 18-29 years who had recovered from COVID-19. Material for sequencing was PBMCs or T cells enriched from blood (not recorded which). V is TRBV13 and J is TRBJ2-7; maybe TRBD1 (6 bases). For the CDR3, the DNA is TGTGCCAGCAGCACCGGGCAGGGGCGCTACGAGCAGTACTTC. It is translated as CASSTGQGRYEQYF.